Listed here are 28 T cell receptor beta chains from one sample, sequenced in a study of blood T cells in healthy people across ages. A sample-barcoded 5' primer and a J-beta primer mix were used in a second PCR of about 6 to 12 cycles. One entry per CDR3 protein results from TCRdb running MiXCR on the 5' RACE reads. The repertoire holds approximately 1.5 million distinct CDR3 sequences, with approximately 43% as singletons. The specimen was blood. The receptors here all came from a young woman in good health.

This chain links TRBV20-1 with TRBJ1-3; D perhaps matches TRBD1 (6 bases). The length of the CDR3 is 18 residues. CDR1 is DFQATT and CDR2 is SNEGSKA in the germline V gene (reference sequence). Trimming pared 2 bases from V and 0 bases from J, leaving 20 bases between. The CDR3 reads CSARLLGHQFLSGNTIYF. CDR3 nucleotides: TGCAGTGCTAGACTTTTGGGACACCAGTTTCTCTCTGGAAACACCATATATTTT.

CDR3 coding DNA: TGTGCCAGCAGCGTAGATGGCGACTACGAGCAGTACTTC. Its protein is CASSVDGDYEQYF. The chain is built from TRBV7-7 and TRBJ2-7; no clear D gene. In germline, CDR1 is SSHAT, CDR2 FNYEAQ (reference sequence). Trimming removed 5 bases at V and 3 bases at J, with 11 bases between. The CDR3 runs to 13 residues.

This clonotype was observed a few times. Here the CDR3 reads CSAKGTSAYEQYF. The CDR3 bases are TGCAGTGCTAAGGGGACTAGCGCGTACGAGCAGTACTTC. The chain links TRBV20-1 to TRBJ2-7, with 10 bases fitting TRBD2. This CDR3 has 13 residues. Germline V gene data show CDR1 as DFQATT and CDR2 as SNEGSKA (reference sequence). V lost 4 bases to trimming and J lost 4 bases; unmatched junction nucleotides: 4.

This clonotype has a handful of counts. The chain carries TRBV25-1 and TRBJ1-2; D possibly corresponds to TRBD1 (6 bases). The germline CDR1 and CDR2 sequences are MGHDK and SYGVNS. The CDR3 covers 13 residues. V lost 10 bases, J lost 2 bases, and 14 bases lay in between. The CDR3: CAISQGANYGYTF. The CDR3 DNA reads TGTGCCATCTCACAGGGCGCCAACTATGGCTACACCTTC.

This clonotype was counted ten times or more. This chain uses TRBV12-3 or TRBV12-4 with TRBJ2-1; 14 bases are shared with TRBD2. V lost 6 bases and J lost 0; bases outside the gene matches: 7. The CDR3 spans 18 residues. The CDR3 nucleotides are TGTGCCAGCAGGGGACTAGCGGGAGACGAGGACTCCTACAATGAGCAGTTCTTC. Amino acid sequence: CASRGLAGDEDSYNEQFF.

V usage is TRBV12-3 or TRBV12-4 and J usage is TRBJ1-1, with 12 bases aligning to TRBD1. There are 15 residues in the CDR3. With 4 bases clipped from V and 6 bases from J, the junction kept 6 bases outside the gene matches. The chain's CDR3 is CASSSGTGGVSEAFF. Here the CDR3 DNA reads TGTGCCAGCAGTTCCGGGACAGGGGGCGTCTCTGAAGCTTTCTTT.

V is TRBV7-2 and J is TRBJ1-2, with TRBD1 matching over 7 bases. CDR1 and CDR2 from the germline V gene are SGHTA and FQGNSA. The CDR3 covers 15 residues. Unmatched junction bases numbered 6, after V lost 1 base and J lost 4 bases. CDR3 nucleotides: TGTGCCAGCAGCTTAGTTGAGGGGGCGACCTATGGCTACACCTTC. It encodes CASSLVEGATYGYTF.

This chain connects TRBV20-1 to TRBJ1-5; D possibly corresponds to TRBD1 (5 bases). The V end was cut by 1 base, the J end by 2 bases, with 15 bases between. The CDR3 length is 16 residues. Germline CDR1 and CDR2: DFQATT and SNEGSKA (reference sequence). The CDR3 nucleotides are TGCAGTGCTAGAGTGAACAGGCAAGTCGGCAATCAGCCCCAGCATTTT. As protein: CSARVNRQVGNQPQHF.

The chain carries TRBV12-3 or TRBV12-4 and TRBJ2-5; D tentatively fits TRBD1 or TRBD2 (6 bases each). The better agreement between TRBJ2-7 and the DNA end casts doubt on the J call. This CDR3 contains 16 residues. For the CDR3, the DNA is TGTGCCAACAGCCCAAACCTGGCGTGGGGGGCAGGCGAGCAGTACTTC. Protein sequence: CANSPNLAWGAGEQYF.

In its sample, this clonotype was seen a few times. This chain uses TRBV6-2 or TRBV6-3 with TRBJ1-2; 11 bases are shared with TRBD1. Losses at the gene ends were 6 bases for V and 6 bases for J; bases not matched to a gene: 15. Germline V CDR1 and CDR2: MNHEY, SVGEGT. The CDR3 contains 17 residues. The CDR3 reads CASRERDRGITDNGYTF. The CDR3 nucleotides read TGTGCCAGCAGAGAAAGGGACAGGGGGATTACGGACAATGGCTACACCTTC.

V is TRBV29-1 and J is TRBJ2-5, with a tentative D call TRBD2 (6 bases). With 6 bases removed from V and 11 bases from J, the gap between germline ends came to 19 bases. From germline, CDR1 is SQVTM and CDR2 ANQGSEA. The CDR3 is 12 residues long. The CDR3 sequence is CSVGSFLNEQYF. CDR3 coding DNA: TGCAGCGTCGGGAGTTTTTTGAATGAGCAGTACTTC. The full variable domain, with the rest looked up from reference TRBV29-1 and TRBJ2-5, is SAVISQKPSRDICQRGTSLTIQCQVDSQVTMMFWYRQQPGQSLTLIATANQGSEATYESGFVIDKFPISRPNLTFSTLTVSNMSPEDSSIYLCSVGSFLNEQYFGPGTRLLVL.

The chain recombines TRBV6-1 with TRBJ2-5, with 8 positions matching TRBD1. CDR1 and CDR2 (germline): MNHNS, SASEGT. V shed 3 bases and J 5 bases; nucleotides not matched to a gene: 5. This CDR3 has 14 residues. In DNA, the CDR3 is TGTGCCAGCAGTGAGGACAGGGTCATGGAGACCCAGTACTTC. Amino acid sequence: CASSEDRVMETQYF.

With regard to this clonotype: A much larger clone is a single base away; this may be a read error. The chain joins TRBV29-1 to TRBJ2-3, with D tentatively TRBD1 (6 bases). The CDR3 is 13 residues long. Looked up from germline, CDR1 is SQVTM and CDR2 is ANQGSEA. Trimming left V 4 bases short and J 2 bases short, with 10 bases between. CDR3 nucleotide sequence: TGCAGCGTTGCGGGACATAACACAGATACGCAGTATTTT. The encoded protein is CSVAGHNTDTQYF.

The chain recombines TRBV21-1 with TRBJ2-3; the table gives TRBD2 as D, unverified against the DNA. TRBV21-1 is shown as a pseudogene. The CDR3 covers 16 residues. The CDR3, as DNA: TGTGCCAGCAGCAAAGCTAGCGGGAGGGCCTTAGATACGCAGTATTTT. Its translation: CASSKASGRALDTQYF.

The rearrangement uses TRBV3-1 and TRBJ2-5; D is unclear. Germline V gene lookup returns CDR1 LGHDT and CDR2 YNNKEL (reference sequence). Trimming shortened V by 8 bases and J by 4 bases, and 17 bases separated the two germline ends. This CDR3 is 14 amino acids long. The CDR3 spells CASGIQAGRETQYF. The CDR3 DNA sequence: TGTGCCAGCGGCATTCAGGCCGGACGAGAGACCCAGTACTTC.

V gene TRBV6-2 or TRBV6-3 combines with J gene TRBJ2-7; the D is unclear. Germline assignment: CDR1 MNHEY and CDR2 SVGEGT. The V end lost 5 bases, the J end lost 1 base, and 9 bases lay between the germline ends. CDR3 length equals 13 residues. This chain's CDR3 is CASSTFRSYEQYF. The CDR3 DNA is TGTGCCAGCAGTACTTTTCGGTCCTACGAGCAGTACTTC.

This clonotype was detected a few times. A much larger clone differs by one base, so this may be a read error. This chain joins TRBV7-9 and TRBJ2-3, with D possibly TRBD1 on 5 matching bases. This CDR3 region has 14 residues. Trimming removed 2 bases from V and 0 bases from J, with 6 bases in between. Germline V gives CDR1 SEHNR, CDR2 FQNEAQ (reference sequence). The CDR3 region is CASSLKGSTDTQYF. The CDR3 DNA is TGTGCCAGCAGCTTAAAGGGGAGCACAGATACGCAGTATTTT.

The chain employs TRBV28 and TRBJ2-7; D is perhaps TRBD2 (6 bases). The CDR3 extends over 14 amino acids. Germline CDR1 MDHEN, CDR2 SYDVKM. Deletions cut 8 bases from V and 5 bases from J, with 19 bases between. The CDR3 here is CASASGGSKHEQYF. The CDR3, as DNA: TGTGCCAGCGCCTCCGGGGGTTCTAAGCACGAGCAGTACTTC.

As to this clonotype: One end of the junction does not line up with germline, which may come from a read error. The V gene is TRBV10-3, the J gene TRBJ2-3; TRBD1 might be the D (5 bases). CDR1 is ENHRY and CDR2 is SYGVKD in the germline V gene. This CDR3 has 13 residues. The CDR3 DNA follows: TGTGCCATCAGAGCAGGAAGAACAGGTACGCAGTATTTT. It specifies CAIRAGRTGTQYF.

This chain uses TRBV6-1 with TRBJ2-7; weak D call: TRBD1 (5 bases). There are 13 residues in the CDR3. V lost 7 bases and J lost 3, with 13 bases in between. Germline-derived CDR1 and CDR2 are MNHNS and SASEGT. Here the CDR3 reads CASNQGHNYEQYF. The CDR3 DNA sequence: TGTGCCAGCAACCAAGGACACAACTACGAGCAGTACTTC.

The table lists this clonotype with many counts. V and J are TRBV6-6 and TRBJ2-7; D not resolved. Germline loops: CDR1 MNHNY, CDR2 SVGAGI (reference sequence). The CDR3 has 12 amino acids. V was trimmed by 6 bases and J by 3 bases, leaving 9 bases between them. This CDR3 reads CASSHNYYEQYF. CDR3 nucleotides: TGTGCCAGCAGCCACAATTACTACGAGCAGTACTTC.

As DNA, the CDR3 is TGTGCCAGCAGCTGGGGAGAAATTCACAGGGGGAAAAACACCGGGGAGCTGTTTTTT. Translation gives CASSWGEIHRGKNTGELFF. This chain connects TRBV5-5 to TRBJ2-2; TRBD1 matches at 8 bases. The CDR3 is 19 residues long. Germline lookup yields CDR1 SGHKS and CDR2 YYEKEE (reference sequence). The J segment lost 2 bases and the V segment lost 3 bases, leaving 15 bases of the junction unmatched. Based on the CDR3 plus reference TRBV5-5 and TRBJ2-2, the full variable domain is DAGVTQSPTHLIKTRGQQVTLRCSPISGHKSVSWYQQVLGQGPQFIFQYYEKEERGRGNFPDRFSARQFPNYSSELNVNALLLGDSALYLCASSWGEIHRGKNTGELFFGEGSRLTVL.

The genes are TRBV14 and TRBJ1-2; perhaps TRBD1 as D (5 bases). Germline V gene data show CDR1 as SGHDN and CDR2 as FVKESK. V lost 8 bases and J lost 8, with 15 bases in between. CDR3 length: 12 residues. The CDR3 here is CASSVGVTGYTF. The CDR3 coding sequence is TGTGCCAGCTCAGTAGGGGTAACCGGCTACACCTTC. Full variable domain (outside the CDR3, taken from reference TRBV14 and TRBJ1-2): EAGVTQFPSHSVIEKGQTVTLRCDPISGHDNLYWYRRVMGKEIKFLLHFVKESKQDESGMPNNRFLAERTGGTYSTLKVQPAELEDSGVYFCASSVGVTGYTFGSGTRLTVV.

The rearrangement uses TRBV6-5 and TRBJ1-1; TRBD1 might be the D (5 bases). This CDR3 is built from 14 residues. Trimming cost V 6 bases and J 1 base, with 12 bases left between them. The germline V gene has CDR1 MNHEY and CDR2 SVGAGI. CDR3 loop: CASRSRDGNTEAFF. CDR3 in DNA: TGTGCCAGCAGGTCGCGGGACGGGAACACTGAAGCTTTCTTT.

As to this clonotype: One end of the junction varies from germline; a read error may be responsible. The V gene is TRBV5-6, the J gene TRBJ2-3; possibly TRBD1 for D (6 bases). The germline gives CDR1 SGHDT, CDR2 YYEEEE. The CDR3 is 14 amino acids. CDR3: CASSKRGWTETQYF. The CDR3 region has the DNA TGTGCCAGCTCCAAAAGGGGATGGACAGAGACGCAGTATTTT.

This chain uses TRBV6-2 or TRBV6-3 with TRBJ2-3; TRBD2 matches 9 bases. V lost 3 bases and J lost 4; bases outside the gene matches: 5. This CDR3 has 15 residues. In germline, CDR1 is MNHEY, CDR2 SVGEGT. CDR3 loop: CASSYLRGGADTQYF. The CDR3 region has the DNA TGTGCCAGCAGTTATCTGCGGGGGGGCGCAGATACGCAGTATTTT.

This clonotype showed up just a few times. The V gene is TRBV20-1, the J gene TRBJ2-1, with D perhaps TRBD2 (5 bases). The CDR3 has 14 amino acids. Trimming took off 0 bases at V and 8 bases at J, with 14 bases between the two ends. CDR1 and CDR2 from the germline V gene are DFQATT and SNEGSKA (reference sequence). As DNA, the CDR3 is TGCAGTGCTAGAGATCTGGGAGTTTGGGATGAGCAGTTCTTC. Its protein is CSARDLGVWDEQFF.

This clonotype was seen at least ten times. The junction departs from the called germline gene at one end, perhaps through a read error. The chain couples TRBV6-2 or TRBV6-3 to TRBJ1-5; D is unclear. Germline assignment: CDR1 MNHEY and CDR2 SVGEGT. The CDR3 totals 13 residues. The CDR3 DNA reads TGTGCCAGCAGCTACTCCCCCAATCAGCCCCAGCATTTT. This gives the protein CASSYSPNQPQHF.